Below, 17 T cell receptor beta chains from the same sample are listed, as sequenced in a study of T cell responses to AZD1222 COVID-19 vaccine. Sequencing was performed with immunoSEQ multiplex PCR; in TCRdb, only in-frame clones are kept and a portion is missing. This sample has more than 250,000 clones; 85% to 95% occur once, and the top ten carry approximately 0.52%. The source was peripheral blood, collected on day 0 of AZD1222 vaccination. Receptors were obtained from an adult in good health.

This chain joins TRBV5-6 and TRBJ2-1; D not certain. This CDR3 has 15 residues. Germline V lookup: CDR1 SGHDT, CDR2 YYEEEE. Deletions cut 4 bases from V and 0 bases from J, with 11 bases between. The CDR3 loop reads CASSPSPSSYNEQFF. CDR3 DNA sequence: TGTGCCAGCAGCCCCAGCCCCAGCTCCTACAATGAGCAGTTCTTC.

CDR3 protein: CASSLAGGLGEQYF. CDR3 DNA: TGTGCCAGCAGCTTAGCGGGCGGACTAGGGGAGCAGTACTTC. The V gene is TRBV13, the J gene TRBJ2-7; 7 bases agree with TRBD2. The junction had 7 bases not matched to a gene; V was cut back by 1 base and J by 7 bases. Germline lookup yields CDR1 PRHDT and CDR2 FYEKMQ (reference sequence). This CDR3 comprises 14 residues.

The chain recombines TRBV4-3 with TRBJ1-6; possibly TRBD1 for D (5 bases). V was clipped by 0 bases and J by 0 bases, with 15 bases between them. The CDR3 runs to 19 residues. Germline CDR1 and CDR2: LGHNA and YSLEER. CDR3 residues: CASSQDRGGLSSYNSPLHF. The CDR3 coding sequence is TGCGCCAGCAGCCAAGATCGGGGGGGGTTGAGCTCCTATAATTCACCCCTCCACTTT.

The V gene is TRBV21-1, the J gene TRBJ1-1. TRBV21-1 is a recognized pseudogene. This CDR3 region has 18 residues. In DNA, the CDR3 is TGTGCCAGCAGCAAAGGATTGGAGGGGAGGGAAATGAACACTGAAGCTTTCTTT. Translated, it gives CASSKGLEGREMNTEAFF.

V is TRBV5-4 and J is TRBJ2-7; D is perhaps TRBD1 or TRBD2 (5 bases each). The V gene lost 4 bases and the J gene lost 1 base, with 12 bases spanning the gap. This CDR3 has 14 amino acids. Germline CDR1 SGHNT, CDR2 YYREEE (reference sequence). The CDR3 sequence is CASSRRDGSYEQYF. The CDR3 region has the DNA TGTGCCAGCAGCCGAAGGGACGGATCCTACGAGCAGTACTTC.

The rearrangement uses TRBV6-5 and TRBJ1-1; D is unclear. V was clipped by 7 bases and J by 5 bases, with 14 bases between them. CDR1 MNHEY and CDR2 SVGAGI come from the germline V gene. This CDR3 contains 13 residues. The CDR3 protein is CASTPAGRTEAFF. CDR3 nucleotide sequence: TGTGCCAGCACTCCGGCGGGGAGGACTGAAGCTTTCTTT.

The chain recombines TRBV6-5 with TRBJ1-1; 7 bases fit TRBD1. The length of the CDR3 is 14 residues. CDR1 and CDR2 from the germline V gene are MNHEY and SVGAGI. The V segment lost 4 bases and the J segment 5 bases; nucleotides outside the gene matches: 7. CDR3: CASSFNRGGTEAFF. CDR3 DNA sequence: TGTGCCAGCAGTTTTAACAGGGGAGGTACTGAAGCTTTCTTT.

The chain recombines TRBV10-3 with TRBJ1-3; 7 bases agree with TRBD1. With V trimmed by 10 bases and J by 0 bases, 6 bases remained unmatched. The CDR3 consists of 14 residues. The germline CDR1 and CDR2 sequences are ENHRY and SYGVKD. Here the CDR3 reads CATSQGSSGNTIYF. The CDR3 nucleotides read TGTGCCACTTCACAGGGGTCCTCTGGAAACACCATATATTTT.

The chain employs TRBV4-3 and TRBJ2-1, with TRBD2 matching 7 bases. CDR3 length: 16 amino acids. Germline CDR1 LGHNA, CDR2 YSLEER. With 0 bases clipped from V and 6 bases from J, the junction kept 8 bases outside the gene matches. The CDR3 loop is CASSQDRRLAGNEQFF. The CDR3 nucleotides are TGCGCCAGCAGCCAAGATCGAAGACTAGCAGGCAATGAGCAGTTCTTC.

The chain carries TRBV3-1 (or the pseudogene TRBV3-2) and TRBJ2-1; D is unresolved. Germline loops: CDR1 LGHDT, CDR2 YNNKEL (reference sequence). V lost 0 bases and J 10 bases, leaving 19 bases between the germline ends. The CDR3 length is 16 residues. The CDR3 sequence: CASSQDGTRLSREQFF. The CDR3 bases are TGTGCCAGCAGCCAAGATGGAACCAGACTCTCGAGGGAGCAGTTCTTC.

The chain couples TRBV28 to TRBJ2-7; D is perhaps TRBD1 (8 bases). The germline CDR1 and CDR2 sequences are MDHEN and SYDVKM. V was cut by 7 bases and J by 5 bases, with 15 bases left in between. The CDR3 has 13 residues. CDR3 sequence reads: CASTPGGQDEQYF. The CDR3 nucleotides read TGTGCCAGCACCCCGGGGGGACAGGACGAGCAGTACTTC.

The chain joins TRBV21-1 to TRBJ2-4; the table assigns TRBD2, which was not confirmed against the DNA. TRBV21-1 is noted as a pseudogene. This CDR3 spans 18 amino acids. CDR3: CASSKGTSGRAGKNIQYF. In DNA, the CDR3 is TGTGCCAGCAGCAAAGGAACTAGCGGGAGGGCCGGGAAAAACATTCAGTACTTC.

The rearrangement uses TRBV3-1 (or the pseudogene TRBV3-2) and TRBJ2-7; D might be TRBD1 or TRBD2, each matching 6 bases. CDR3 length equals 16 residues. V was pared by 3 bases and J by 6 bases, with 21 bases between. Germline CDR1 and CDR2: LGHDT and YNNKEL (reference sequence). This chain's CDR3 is CASSHGLKGDLSEQYF. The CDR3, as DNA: TGTGCCAGCAGCCACGGACTAAAGGGGGATCTGTCCGAGCAGTACTTC.

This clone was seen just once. CDR3 DNA sequence: TGTGCCAGCAGTAAAATAGACGGAACCTACGAGCAGTACTTC. Translated: CASSKIDGTYEQYF. This chain uses TRBV27 with TRBJ2-7, with unresolved D. The CDR3 length is 14 residues. Trimming removed 5 bases from V and 2 bases from J, with 13 bases in between. The germline V gene encodes CDR1 MNHEY and CDR2 SMNVEV (reference sequence).

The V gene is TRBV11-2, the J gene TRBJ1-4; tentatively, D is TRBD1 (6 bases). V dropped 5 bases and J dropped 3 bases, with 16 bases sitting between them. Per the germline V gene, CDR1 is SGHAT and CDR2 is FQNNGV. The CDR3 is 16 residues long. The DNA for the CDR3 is TGTGCCAGCAGCACCAGGGGCAGGGCTGCTAATGAAAAACTGTTTTTT. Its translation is CASSTRGRAANEKLFF.

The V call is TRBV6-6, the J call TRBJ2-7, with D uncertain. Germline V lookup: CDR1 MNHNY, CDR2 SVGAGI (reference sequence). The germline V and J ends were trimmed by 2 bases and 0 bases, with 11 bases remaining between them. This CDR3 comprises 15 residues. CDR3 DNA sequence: TGTGCCAGCAGTTACGACTCTCCGAGCTCCTACGAGCAGTACTTC. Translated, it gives CASSYDSPSSYEQYF.

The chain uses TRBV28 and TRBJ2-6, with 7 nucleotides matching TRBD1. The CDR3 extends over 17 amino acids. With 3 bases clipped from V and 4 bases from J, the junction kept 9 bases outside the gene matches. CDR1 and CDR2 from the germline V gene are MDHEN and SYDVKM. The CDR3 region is CASSFAGTVLGANVLTF. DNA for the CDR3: TGTGCCAGCAGTTTCGCCGGGACAGTCCTCGGGGCCAACGTCCTGACTTTC.